The entry below describes one T cell receptor (beta chain). TCRdb re-called the RACE reads through MiXCR, storing one row per CDR3 protein. This sample has roughly 49,000 distinct CDR3 sequences, with roughly 4% found just once. The time point was: healthy volunteer bleed at 2 weeks. Sequencing started from total RNA isolated from unfractionated whole blood. This record belongs to a study of human T cells and chemical hapten exposure. The sample taken for sequencing was whole blood. This TCR was sampled from a female donor in good health. Some clones in this sample may be carry-over from other donors' samples.

DNA for the CDR3: TGTGCCAGCAGTCTCAAATCCTCGGGCTACACCTTC. Translation: CASSLKSSGYTF. The chain combines TRBV12-3 or TRBV12-4 with TRBJ1-2; D remains unclear. This CDR3 has 12 residues. V lost 5 bases, J lost 8 bases, and 12 bases lay in between.